These 18 T cell receptor beta chains came from one sample sequenced in a study of breast tumors, draining lymph nodes, adjacent tissues. Breast cancer patients provided tissue from their axillary draining lymph nodes. TCRdb reprocessed the multiplex PCR reads with MiXCR, giving one entry per CDR3 protein. The sample lists approximately 130,000 distinct CDR3 sequences; about 20% were seen once. Sequencing was carried out using axillary lymph node tissue. These receptors were collected from a female donor with breast cancer. Some clones in this sample may be carry-over from other donors' samples.

In the case of this clonotype: A much larger clone differs from this one at a single base, so this may be a read error. The chain links TRBV12-3 or TRBV12-4 to TRBJ2-2, with D maybe TRBD1 (5 bases). The CDR3 covers 14 residues. V gave up 5 bases and J gave up 4 bases, with 11 bases separating them. CDR3 coding DNA: TGTGCCAGCAGTCCCGACAGCCTCACCGGGGAGCTGTTTTTT. Translated: CASSPDSLTGELFF.

This clonotype was picked up a small number of times. The chain has TRBV28 and TRBJ2-6; D call uncertain. Germline lookup yields CDR1 MDHEN and CDR2 SYDVKM. Trimming cost V 8 bases and J 4 bases, with 6 bases left between them. CDR3 length: 12 amino acids. CDR3 sequence reads: CASSKGANVLTF. The CDR3 DNA reads TGTGCCAGCTCGAAAGGGGCCAACGTCCTGACTTTC.

Notes on this clonotype: A single base separates this from a much larger clone, so it may be a read error. V usage is TRBV11-2 and J usage is TRBJ2-1, with D perhaps matching TRBD2 (6 bases). The CDR3 extends over 15 amino acids. Trimming shortened V by 6 bases and J by 3 bases, and 15 bases separated the two germline ends. Germline lookup yields CDR1 SGHAT and CDR2 FQNNGV. The CDR3 DNA reads as TGTGCCAGCAGTCCTCGGGAGAGGAGCTACAATGAGCAGTTCTTC. Protein: CASSPRERSYNEQFF.

This clonotype was counted at least ten times. This chain joins TRBV6-2 or TRBV6-3 and TRBJ2-3, with D maybe TRBD2 (5 bases). The germline gives CDR1 MNHEY, CDR2 SVGEGT. The CDR3 sequence is 15 residues long. Trimming left V 4 bases short and J 3 bases short, with 14 bases between. In DNA, the CDR3 is TGTGCCAGCAGTTTGCAGAGGGTTGTGACAGATACGCAGTATTTT. Translation: CASSLQRVVTDTQYF.

Turning to this clonotype: A much larger clone differs by one base, so this may be a read error. The J gene is TRBJ1-5, the V gene TRBV20-1; no clear D. Trimming left V 5 bases short and J 3 bases short, with 8 bases between. The CDR3 totals 12 residues. CDR1 and CDR2 from the germline V gene are DFQATT and SNEGSKA (reference sequence). The CDR3 loop reads CSAEMANQPQHF. CDR3 in DNA: TGCAGTGCTGAGATGGCCAATCAGCCCCAGCATTTT.

Details on this clonotype: One end of the junction does not line up with germline, which may come from a read error. V is TRBV28 and J is TRBJ2-1, with TRBD1 identical over 10 bases. From germline, CDR1 is MDHEN and CDR2 SYDVKM. The CDR3 sequence is 14 residues long. The chain's CDR3 is CAISTGTGVNEQLF. The CDR3 DNA sequence: TGTGCCATCTCGACAGGGACAGGGGTCAATGAGCAGCTCTTC.

This clonotype came up once. This may come from a read error, since a much larger clone is one base off. The chain carries TRBV5-4 and TRBJ2-5; D is unresolved. The CDR3 spans 14 residues. CDR1 is SGHNT, CDR2 YYREEE, per germline (reference sequence). V was pared by 1 base and J by 1 base, with 8 bases between. The CDR3 bases are TGTGCCAGCAGCTTGAGGCAGCCCCAAGAGACCCAGTACTTC. Translation gives CASSLRQPQETQYF.

The rearrangement joins TRBV6-6 to TRBJ2-2, with 9 bases lining up with TRBD2. The CDR3 has 16 amino acids. The germline V gene encodes CDR1 MNHNY and CDR2 SVGAGI (reference sequence). The J segment lost 6 bases and the V segment lost 0 bases, leaving 5 bases of the junction unmatched. The chain's CDR3 is CASSYSGSGRAGELFF. The CDR3 DNA follows: TGTGCCAGCAGTTACTCGGGTAGCGGGAGAGCCGGGGAGCTGTTTTTT.

There are many counts of this clonotype. The V gene is TRBV3-1, the J gene TRBJ2-2; 8 bases agree with TRBD1. The CDR3 totals 15 residues. The V gene's germline CDR1 is LGHDT and CDR2 YNNKEL (reference sequence). V lost 2 bases, J lost 5 bases, and 4 bases stayed unmatched. The CDR3 DNA reads TGTGCCAGCAGCCAACGGACAGGGTTAACCGGGGAGCTGTTTTTT. Translated: CASSQRTGLTGELFF.

Many counts were recorded for this clonotype. CDR3 in amino acids: CASSIDGEGASNEQFF. The CDR3 coding sequence is TGTGCCAGTAGTATAGATGGGGAGGGCGCGTCTAATGAGCAGTTCTTC. The chain joins TRBV19 to TRBJ2-1, with TRBD2 matching 7 bases. Trimming took 0 bases from V and 7 from J; bases not matched to a gene: 9. The germline CDR1 and CDR2 sequences are LNHDA and SQIVND (reference sequence). The CDR3 runs to 16 residues.

This clonotype was detected many times. This chain joins TRBV29-1 and TRBJ2-7; a weak D match, TRBD1 (6 bases). V dropped 6 bases and J dropped 7 bases, with 31 bases sitting between them. The CDR3 has 17 residues. Germline assignment: CDR1 SQVTM and CDR2 ANQGSEA. The CDR3 coding sequence is TGCAGCGTGGTGCTTGGGACATCACGACGTAGGGGTTGGGAGCAGTACTTC. It translates to CSVVLGTSRRRGWEQYF.

This clonotype has a count of ten or more. CDR3 DNA: TGTGCCAGCAGTATGGAGGGGAATAGCAATCAGCCCCAGCATTTT. This gives the protein CASSMEGNSNQPQHF. The chain employs TRBV6-4 and TRBJ1-5, with D tentatively TRBD1 (5 bases). Trimming took 5 bases from V and 0 from J, leaving 11 bases between them. Germline V lookup: CDR1 MRHNA, CDR2 SNTAGT. CDR3 size: 15 residues.

This clonotype was seen many times. The genes are TRBV7-9 and TRBJ1-2; D possibly corresponds to TRBD1 (5 bases). Germline V gene sequence: CDR1 SEHNR, CDR2 FQNEAQ (reference sequence). Trimming cost V 5 bases and J 8 bases, with 24 bases left between them. This CDR3 is 16 amino acids long. The CDR3 loop is CASSPGRWGRVDGYTF. Written as DNA, the CDR3 is TGTGCCAGCAGCCCGGGTCGCTGGGGCAGGGTGGACGGCTACACCTTC.

Turning to this clonotype: This clone may be a read error of a much larger clone one base away. The chain links TRBV19 to TRBJ2-1, with 8 nucleotides matching TRBD2. The germline V gene encodes CDR1 LNHDA and CDR2 SQIVND (reference sequence). The CDR3 is 15 amino acids. Trimming took 2 bases from V and 9 from J; bases not matched to a gene: 9. In DNA, the CDR3 is TGTGCCAGTAGTATAAGTGGGACTAGAGGGATTGAGCAGTTCTTC. Amino acids: CASSISGTRGIEQFF. Filled out from reference TRBV19 and TRBJ2-1, the complete variable domain reads DGGITQSPKYLFRKEGQNVTLSCEQNLNHDAMYWYRQDPGQGLRLIYYSQIVNDFQKGDIAEGYSVSREKKESFPLTVTSAQKNPTAFYLCASSISGTRGIEQFFGPGTRLTVL.

The sample holds many counts of this clonotype. The chain combines TRBV27 with TRBJ2-7; D possibly corresponds to TRBD2 (5 bases). Germline values: CDR1 MNHEY, CDR2 SMNVEV (reference sequence). This CDR3 has 13 amino acids. The V end was cut by 5 bases, the J end by 4 bases, with 12 bases between. In DNA form, the CDR3 reads TGTGCCAGCAGTGTCGGACTCAATTACGAGCAGTACTTC. It specifies CASSVGLNYEQYF.

The J gene is TRBJ2-6, the V gene TRBV6-1; D call uncertain. From germline, CDR1 is MNHNS and CDR2 SASEGT. This CDR3 spans 15 amino acids. V was pared by 4 bases and J by 1 base, with 8 bases between. The CDR3 bases are TGTGCCAGCAGTGGAACTAAATCTGGGGCCAACGTCCTGACTTTC. Translating it yields CASSGTKSGANVLTF.

On this clonotype: A read error may be the cause here, since a much bigger clone is one base away. V gene TRBV6-1 combines with J gene TRBJ1-5; D gene unclear. Trimming took 6 bases from V and 3 from J, leaving 12 bases between them. The CDR3 is 14 residues long. CDR1 is MNHNS, CDR2 SASEGT, per germline. The CDR3 here is CASRPGRVNQPQHF. In DNA, the CDR3 is TGTGCCAGCAGGCCCGGACGGGTCAATCAGCCCCAGCATTTT.

This clonotype was detected ten times or more. The V gene is TRBV5-6, the J gene TRBJ2-3, with D perhaps matching TRBD2 (5 bases). Germline V gives CDR1 SGHDT, CDR2 YYEEEE. V gave up 1 base and J gave up 6 bases, with 15 bases separating them. The CDR3 extends over 15 amino acids. CDR3 nucleotide sequence: TGTGCCAGCAGCTTGAGAAAGGGAGCATCCGATACGCAGTATTTT. It translates to CASSLRKGASDTQYF.